This TCR beta chain was profiled in a study of blood T cell repertoires in COVID-19. About the research overall: Samples of COVID-19 (acute and convalescent) were obtained from the United States, Italy and Spain. The analysed material was cDNA or gDNA that came from T cells, B-cell-depleted T cells, or PBMCs.

The method was immunoSEQ multiplex PCR; TCRdb's version includes in-frame clones alone and lacks a portion of them. Altogether roughly 180,000 clones are present, approximately 84% being singletons, with the ten largest covering around 7.6%. CDR3 length: 14 residues. V shed 5 bases, J shed 5 bases, and the junction held 6 bases outside the gene matches. The sequenced sample consisted of peripheral blood. The chain couples TRBV23-1 to TRBJ2-7, with 10 bases fitting TRBD1. TRBV23-1 counts as an open reading frame of uncertain function. This clonotype was obtained from a man in his forties who had recovered from COVID-19. The CDR3 region is CASSDRDRGDEQYF. In DNA form, the CDR3 reads TGCGCCAGCAGTGACCGGGACAGGGGTGACGAGCAGTACTTC.